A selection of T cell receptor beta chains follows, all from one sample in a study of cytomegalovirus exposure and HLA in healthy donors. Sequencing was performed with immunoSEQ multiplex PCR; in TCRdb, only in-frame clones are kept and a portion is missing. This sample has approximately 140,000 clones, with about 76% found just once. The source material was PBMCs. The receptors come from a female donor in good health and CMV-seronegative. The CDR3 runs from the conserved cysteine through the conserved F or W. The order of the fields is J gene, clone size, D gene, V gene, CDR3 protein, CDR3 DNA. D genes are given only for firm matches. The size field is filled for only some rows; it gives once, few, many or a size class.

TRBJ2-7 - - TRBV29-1 CSASRGISYEQYF TGCAGCGCCAGCCGGGGGATCTCCTACGAGCAGTACTTC
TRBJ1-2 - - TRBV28 CASSQQGLAVNGYTF TGTGCCAGCAGTCAACAGGGCTTGGCTGTTAATGGCTACACCTTC
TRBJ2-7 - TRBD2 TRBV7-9 CASSHGTSGRAGQYF TGTGCCAGCAGCCACGGGACTAGCGGGAGGGCCGGGCAGTACTTC
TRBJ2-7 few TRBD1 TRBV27 CASSLGRQGHSQQYF TGTGCCAGCTCGCTGGGAAGACAGGGTCACTCCCAGCAGTACTTC
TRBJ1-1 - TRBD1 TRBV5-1 CASSSPGTGGTEAFF TGCGCCAGCAGCTCCCCCGGGACAGGGGGAACTGAAGCTTTCTTT
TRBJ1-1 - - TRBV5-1 CATTREGMNTEAFF TGCGCCACCACCCGCGAGGGAATGAACACTGAAGCTTTCTTT
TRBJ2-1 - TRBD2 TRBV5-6 CASSLGLADNEQFF TGTGCCAGCAGCTTGGGGCTAGCGGACAATGAGCAGTTCTTC
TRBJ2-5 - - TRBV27 CASIISPRLETQYF TGTGCCAGCATAATCTCACCGCGCTTGGAGACCCAGTACTTC
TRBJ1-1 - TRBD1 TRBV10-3 CAISAGQGVGNTEAFF TGTGCCATCAGTGCAGGACAGGGAGTCGGGAACACTGAAGCTTTCTTT
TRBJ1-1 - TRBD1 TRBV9 CASSEVQGGEAFF TGTGCCAGCAGCGAAGTACAGGGGGGTGAAGCTTTCTTT
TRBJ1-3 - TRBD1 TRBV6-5 CASSARGRPGNTIYF TGTGCCAGCAGTGCCAGGGGGCGACCTGGAAACACCATATATTTT
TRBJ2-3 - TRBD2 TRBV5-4 CASSSRTSGGDTQYF TGTGCCAGCAGCTCCCGGACTAGCGGGGGAGATACGCAGTATTTT
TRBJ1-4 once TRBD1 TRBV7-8 CASSSGTGIEKLFF TGTGCCAGCAGCTCCGGGACAGGGATTGAAAAACTGTTTTTT
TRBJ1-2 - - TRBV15 CATSIPGEGYGYTF TGTGCCACCAGCATTCCCGGAGAGGGCTATGGCTACACCTTC
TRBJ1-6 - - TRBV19 CASSMRNRNSPLHF TGTGCCAGTAGTATGAGGAACCGGAATTCACCCCTCCACTTT
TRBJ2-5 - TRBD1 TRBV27 CASSVGGQGQETQYF TGTGCCAGCAGCGTTGGGGGACAGGGGCAAGAGACCCAGTACTTC
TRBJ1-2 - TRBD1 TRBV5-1 CASSQDLGQGAWGYTF TGCGCCAGCAGCCAAGACTTAGGACAGGGGGCTTGGGGCTACACCTTC
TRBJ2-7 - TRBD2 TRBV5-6 CASSSSRSLQAGGYEQYF TGTGCCAGCAGCTCGAGCCGTTCTCTTCAAGCGGGAGGGTACGAGCAGTACTTC
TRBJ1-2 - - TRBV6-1 CASSLPAGGYGYTF TGTGCCAGCAGTCTACCCGCCGGGGGTTATGGCTACACCTTC
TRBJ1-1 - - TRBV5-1 CASSLWDMNTEAFF TGCGCCAGCAGCTTATGGGACATGAACACTGAAGCTTTCTTT
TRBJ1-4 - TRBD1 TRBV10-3 CAAGDSPRVKLFF TGTGCCGCAGGGGACAGCCCCCGGGTGAAACTGTTTTTT
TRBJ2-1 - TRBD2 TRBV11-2 CASSIAGGRHEQFF TGTGCCAGCAGCATAGCGGGAGGGCGCCATGAGCAGTTCTTC
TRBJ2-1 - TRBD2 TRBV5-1 CASSPGTSGVNEQFF TGCGCCAGCAGCCCCGGGACTAGCGGGGTGAATGAGCAGTTCTTC